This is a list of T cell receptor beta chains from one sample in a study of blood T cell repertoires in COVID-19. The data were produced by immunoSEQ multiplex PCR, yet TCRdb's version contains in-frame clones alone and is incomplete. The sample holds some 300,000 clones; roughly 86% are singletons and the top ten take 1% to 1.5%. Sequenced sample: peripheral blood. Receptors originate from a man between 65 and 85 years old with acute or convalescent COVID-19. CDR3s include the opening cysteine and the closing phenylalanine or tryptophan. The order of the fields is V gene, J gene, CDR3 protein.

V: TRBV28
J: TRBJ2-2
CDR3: CASSSLPLGQDFTGELFF

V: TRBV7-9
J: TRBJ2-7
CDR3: CASSLEGAHEQYF

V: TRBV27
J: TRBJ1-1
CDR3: CASRGGMRTEAFF

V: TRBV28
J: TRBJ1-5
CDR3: CASSFIGRKNQPQHF

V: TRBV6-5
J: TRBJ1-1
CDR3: CASRTGVMNTEAFF

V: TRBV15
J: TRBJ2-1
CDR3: CATSEGGTSGAYEQFF

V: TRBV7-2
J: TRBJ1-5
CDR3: CASSLAGSLNQPQHF

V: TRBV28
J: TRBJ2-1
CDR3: CASSLAGLWRNEQFF

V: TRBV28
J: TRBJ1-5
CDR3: CASSRTGGRQPQHF

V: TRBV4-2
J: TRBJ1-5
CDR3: CASSPKRYRQDNQPQHF

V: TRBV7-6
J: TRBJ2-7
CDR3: CASSQSSGGASYEQYF

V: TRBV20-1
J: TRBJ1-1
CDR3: CSATDRGTEAFF

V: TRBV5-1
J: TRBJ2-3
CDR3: CASSGQGTDTQYF

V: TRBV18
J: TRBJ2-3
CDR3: CASSPAPGGTDTQYF

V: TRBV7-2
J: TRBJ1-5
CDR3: CASIKTGVEGQPQHF

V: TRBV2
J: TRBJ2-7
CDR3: CASRTRIGGTTSYEQYF

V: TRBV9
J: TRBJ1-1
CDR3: CASSGDRGYTEAFF

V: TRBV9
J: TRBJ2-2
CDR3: CASSSRGRERVGELFF

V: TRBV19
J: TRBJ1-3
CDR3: CASSIGARGRGNTIYF

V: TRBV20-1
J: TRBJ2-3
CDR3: CSASGTGVTDTQYF

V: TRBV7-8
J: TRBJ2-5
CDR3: CASSLVNRGETQYF

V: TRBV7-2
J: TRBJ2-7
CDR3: CASSFGLAGVEQYF

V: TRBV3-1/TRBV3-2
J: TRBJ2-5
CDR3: CASSLTSQETQYF

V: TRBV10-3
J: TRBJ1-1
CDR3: CAIKDRGPEAFF

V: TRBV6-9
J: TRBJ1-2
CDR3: CASSYQEGGYGYTF

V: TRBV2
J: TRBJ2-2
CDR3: CASSPPGRGTGELFF

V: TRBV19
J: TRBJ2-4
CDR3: CASSIPGNIQYF

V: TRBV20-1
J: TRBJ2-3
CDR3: CSASKRDRGRDTQYF

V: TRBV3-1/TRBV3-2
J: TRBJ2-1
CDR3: CASSPTYNEQFF

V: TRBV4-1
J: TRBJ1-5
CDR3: CASSHRDRDYPQHF

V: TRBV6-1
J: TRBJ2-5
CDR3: CASSGALQETQYF

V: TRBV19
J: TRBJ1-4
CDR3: CASTNRGGNEKLFF

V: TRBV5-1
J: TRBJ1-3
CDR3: CASSSSTASSGNTIYF

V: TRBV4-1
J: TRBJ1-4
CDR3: CASTPGQINEKLFF

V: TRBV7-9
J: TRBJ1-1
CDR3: CASSLFRYTREEAFF